This T cell receptor beta chain stems from a study of blood T cell repertoires in COVID-19 (dated by TCRdb to 2018 to 2020). Regarding the research as a whole: Collaborator samples came from the United States, Italy and Spain and covered acute and convalescent phases of COVID-19. The material from the prospective study consisted of cDNA or gDNA derived from T cells, B-cell-depleted T cells, or PBMCs. The dataset comprised deeply sampled blood TCRbeta repertoires from subjects exposed to, actively infected with, or recovered from COVID-19. A freely available public database, intended as a resource for researchers studying the immune response to SARS-CoV-2, is where the repertoires were released. The samples were drawn from the first 160 participants of the ongoing ImmuneRACE study and from 1,254 subjects provided by 6 global collaborators. A de-identified subject ID, COVID-19 status, age in years and sex were almost always included in the sample metadata. Where HLA class I and class II types were available, the types were taken from metadata supplied by the sample provider, not from assay-based typing.

The collaborating institutions used their own protocols to collect whole blood in K2EDTA tubes. For TCRbeta analysis, collaborator samples were shipped as frozen whole blood, as isolated PBMCs, or as DNA extracted from either sample type. Regarding this clone: The antigen it recognizes is unknown. Base qualities are not recorded, but no much larger clone differs from it by a single base.

TCRbeta CDR3 regions were amplified from genomic DNA using the immunoSEQ Assay, a bias-controlled multiplex PCR. The authors processed their data as follows. Nucleated cell counts per sample were estimated from amplification of reference gene primers within the assay. Sequence reads were collapsed and filtered to measure the absolute abundance of every unique TCRbeta CDR3 rearrangement. Productive Simpson clonality was computed per sample as the square root of Simpson's diversity index over productive rearrangements. The table comes from immuneACCESS by way of TCRdb, which keeps in-frame sequences with V and J called. Part of the clones is missing from these tables; in studies checked, under half for an unresolved V gene and the rest for unknown reasons. The V and J calls and clone size were taken over from that table, and D and trimming were inferred from the DNA. In this sample the table shows around 220,000 clones, roughly nine tenths of which occur a single time. 2.2% of the sample comes from the top ten.

V drops 2 bases and J drops 2 bases, leaving 11 bases in between. From a lookup of the germline V gene, CDR1 and CDR2 are SGDLS and YYNGEE. Its CDR3 holds 14 amino acids, cysteine through phenylalanine. Only the CDR3 region is kept as DNA, spanning 42 bases read in frame from base 1. The full study reports these points: How much clinical and demographic metadata was included differed by source and by participant, and the metadata was provided uncurated.

The chain is assembled from TRBV9 and TRBJ2-7; TRBD1 is possibly the D segment (6 matching bases). This TCR came from a woman aged 45-60 years with acute or convalescent COVID-19. What was sequenced was peripheral blood. The nucleotide sequence is TGTGCCAGCAGCGTGACAGGAGGACCCTACGAGCAGTACTTC. It is translated as CASSVTGGPYEQYF.